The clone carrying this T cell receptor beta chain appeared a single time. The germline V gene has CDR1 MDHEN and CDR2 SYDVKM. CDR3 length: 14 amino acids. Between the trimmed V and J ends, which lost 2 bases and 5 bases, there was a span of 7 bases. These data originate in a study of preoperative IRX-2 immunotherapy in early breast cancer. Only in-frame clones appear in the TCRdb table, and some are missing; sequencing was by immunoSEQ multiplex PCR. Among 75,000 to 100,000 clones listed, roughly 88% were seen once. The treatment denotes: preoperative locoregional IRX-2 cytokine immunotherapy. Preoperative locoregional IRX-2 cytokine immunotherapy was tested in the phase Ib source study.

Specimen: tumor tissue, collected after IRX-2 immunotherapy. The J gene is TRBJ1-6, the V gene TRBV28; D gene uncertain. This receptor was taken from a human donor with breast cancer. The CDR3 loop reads CASSLGPNNSPLHF. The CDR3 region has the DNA TGTGCCAGCAGTTTAGGACCGAATAATTCACCCCTCCACTTT.